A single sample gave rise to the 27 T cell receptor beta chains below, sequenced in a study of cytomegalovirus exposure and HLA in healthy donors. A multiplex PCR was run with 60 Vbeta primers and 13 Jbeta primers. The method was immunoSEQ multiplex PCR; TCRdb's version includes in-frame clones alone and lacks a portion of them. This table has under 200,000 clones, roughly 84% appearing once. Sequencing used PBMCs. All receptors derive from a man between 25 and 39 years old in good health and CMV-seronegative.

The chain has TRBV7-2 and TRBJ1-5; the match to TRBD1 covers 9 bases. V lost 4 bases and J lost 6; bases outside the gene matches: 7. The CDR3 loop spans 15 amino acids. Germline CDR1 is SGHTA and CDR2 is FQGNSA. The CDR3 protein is CASSSDRGIGQPQHF. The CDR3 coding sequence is TGTGCCAGCAGCTCCGACAGGGGGATCGGTCAGCCCCAGCATTTT.

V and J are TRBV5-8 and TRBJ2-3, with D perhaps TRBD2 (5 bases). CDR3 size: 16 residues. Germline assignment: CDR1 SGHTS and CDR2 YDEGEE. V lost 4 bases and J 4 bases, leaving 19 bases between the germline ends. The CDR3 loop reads CASSTHWRVMPDTQYF. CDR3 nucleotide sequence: TGTGCCAGCAGCACCCACTGGCGGGTAATGCCAGATACGCAGTATTTT.

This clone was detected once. The CDR3 region is CASMQGNNSPLHF. The CDR3 coding sequence is TGTGCCAGCATGCAGGGTAATAATTCACCCCTCCACTTT. J is TRBJ1-6 and V is TRBV6-5; possibly TRBD1 for D (5 bases). The germline V gene encodes CDR1 MNHEY and CDR2 SVGAGI. V lost 7 bases and J lost 5, with 9 bases in between. The CDR3 length is 13 residues.

This chain's CDR3 is CASRKGQDNEQFF. As DNA, the CDR3 is TGTGCCAGCAGGAAGGGACAGGATAATGAGCAGTTCTTC. The chain is built from TRBV5-8 and TRBJ2-1; 8 bases fit TRBD1. The CDR3 consists of 13 residues. CDR1 and CDR2 (germline): SGHTS, YDEGEE. The V gene end was trimmed by 5 bases and the J gene end by 7 bases; junction bases not matched to a gene: 5.

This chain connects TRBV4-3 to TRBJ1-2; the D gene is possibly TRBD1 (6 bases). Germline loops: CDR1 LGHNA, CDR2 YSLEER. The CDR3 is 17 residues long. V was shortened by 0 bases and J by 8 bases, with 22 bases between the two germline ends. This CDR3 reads CASSQDLPQGRKLGYTF. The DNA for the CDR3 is TGCGCCAGCAGCCAAGATCTCCCCCAGGGGCGCAAGTTGGGCTACACCTTC.

Here the CDR3 DNA reads TGCAGCGTCGTCGTGCCCAGAAGCTCCTACGAGCAGTACTTC. Residues: CSVVVPRSSYEQYF. The V and J genes are TRBV29-1 and TRBJ2-7; D remains unclear. With 6 bases removed from V and 0 bases from J, the gap between germline ends came to 15 bases. CDR3 length: 14 residues. From germline, CDR1 is SQVTM and CDR2 ANQGSEA.

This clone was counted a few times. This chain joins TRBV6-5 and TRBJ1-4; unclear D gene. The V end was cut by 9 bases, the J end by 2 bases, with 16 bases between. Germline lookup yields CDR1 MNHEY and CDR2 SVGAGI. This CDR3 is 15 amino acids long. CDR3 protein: CASSPAFGTNEKLFF. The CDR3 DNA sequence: TGTGCCAGTAGCCCTGCGTTCGGTACTAATGAAAAACTGTTTTTT.

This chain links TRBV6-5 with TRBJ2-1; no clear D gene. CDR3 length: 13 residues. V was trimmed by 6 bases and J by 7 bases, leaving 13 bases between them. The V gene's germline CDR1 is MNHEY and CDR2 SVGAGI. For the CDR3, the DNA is TGTGCCAGCAGCCCGGGTGGCAGAAATGAGCAGTTCTTC. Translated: CASSPGGRNEQFF.

The CDR3 reads CSVERGQGETQYF. In nucleotides, the CDR3 is TGCAGCGTTGAAAGGGGGCAGGGGGAGACCCAGTACTTC. The V call is TRBV29-1, the J call TRBJ2-5, with 7 nucleotides matching TRBD1. V dropped 2 bases and J dropped 5; count of bases not matched to a gene: 5. Germline CDR1 SQVTM, CDR2 ANQGSEA. CDR3 size: 13 residues.

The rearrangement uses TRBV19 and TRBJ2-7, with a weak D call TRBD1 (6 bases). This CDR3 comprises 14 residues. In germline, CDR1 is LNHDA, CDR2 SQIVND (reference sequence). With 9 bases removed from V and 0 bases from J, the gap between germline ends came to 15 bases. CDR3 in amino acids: CASRGRGDSYEQYF. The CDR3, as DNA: TGTGCCAGCCGGGGCAGGGGTGACTCCTACGAGCAGTACTTC.

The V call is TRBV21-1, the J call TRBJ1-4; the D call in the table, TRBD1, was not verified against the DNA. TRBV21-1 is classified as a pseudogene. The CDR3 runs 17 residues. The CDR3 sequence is CASSNYLQTGTNEKLFF. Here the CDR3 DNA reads TGTGCCAGCAGCAACTACCTCCAGACAGGCACTAATGAAAAACTGTTTTTT.

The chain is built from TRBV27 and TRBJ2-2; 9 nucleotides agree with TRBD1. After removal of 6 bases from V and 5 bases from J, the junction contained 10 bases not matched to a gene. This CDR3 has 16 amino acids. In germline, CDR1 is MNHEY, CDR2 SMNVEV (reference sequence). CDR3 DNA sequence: TGTGCCAGCAGCTCCGACGGGACAGGGTATACCGGGGAGCTGTTTTTT. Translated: CASSSDGTGYTGELFF.

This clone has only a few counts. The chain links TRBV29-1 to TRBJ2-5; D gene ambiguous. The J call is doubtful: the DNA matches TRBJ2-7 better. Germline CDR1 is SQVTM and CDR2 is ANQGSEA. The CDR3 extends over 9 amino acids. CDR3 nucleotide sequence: TGCAGCGTTGGGTACGAGCAGTACTTC. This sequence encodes CSVGYEQYF.

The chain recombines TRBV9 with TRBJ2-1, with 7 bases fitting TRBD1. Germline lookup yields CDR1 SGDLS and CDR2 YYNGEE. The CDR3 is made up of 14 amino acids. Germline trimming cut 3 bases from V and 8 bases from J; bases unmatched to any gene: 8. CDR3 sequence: CASSGRNRGHEQFF. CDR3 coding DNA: TGTGCCAGCAGCGGGCGGAACAGGGGCCATGAGCAGTTCTTC. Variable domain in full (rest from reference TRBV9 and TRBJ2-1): DSGVTQTPKHLITATGQRVTLRCSPRSGDLSVYWYQQSLDQGLQFLIQYYNGEERAKGNILERFSAQQFPDLHSELNLSSLELGDSALYFCASSGRNRGHEQFFGPGTRLTVL.

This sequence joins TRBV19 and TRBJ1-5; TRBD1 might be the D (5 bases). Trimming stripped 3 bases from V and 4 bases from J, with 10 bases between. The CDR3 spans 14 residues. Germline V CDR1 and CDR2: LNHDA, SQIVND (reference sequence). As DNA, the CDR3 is TGTGCCAGTAGTATTCAGGGAACTAATCAGCCCCAGCATTTT. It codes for CASSIQGTNQPQHF.

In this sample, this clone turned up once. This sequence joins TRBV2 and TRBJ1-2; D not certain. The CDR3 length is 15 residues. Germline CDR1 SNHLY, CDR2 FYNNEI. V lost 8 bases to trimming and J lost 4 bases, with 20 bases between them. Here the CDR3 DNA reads TGTGCCAGCGAGCCGGAACCGGGCGGAGGCTATGGCTACACCTTC. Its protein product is CASEPEPGGGYGYTF.

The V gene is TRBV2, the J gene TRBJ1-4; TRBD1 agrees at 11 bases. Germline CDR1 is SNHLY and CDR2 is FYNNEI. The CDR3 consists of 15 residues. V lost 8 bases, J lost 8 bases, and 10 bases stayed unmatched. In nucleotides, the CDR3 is TGTGCCAGCCGACTTAGGGGACAGGGGGTCGAAAAACTGTTTTTT. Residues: CASRLRGQGVEKLFF. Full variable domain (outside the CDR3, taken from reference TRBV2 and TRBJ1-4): EPEVTQTPSHQVTQMGQEVILRCVPISNHLYFYWYRQILGQKVEFLVSFYNNEISEKSEIFDDQFSVERPDGSNFTLKIRSTKLEDSAMYFCASRLRGQGVEKLFFGSGTQLSVL.

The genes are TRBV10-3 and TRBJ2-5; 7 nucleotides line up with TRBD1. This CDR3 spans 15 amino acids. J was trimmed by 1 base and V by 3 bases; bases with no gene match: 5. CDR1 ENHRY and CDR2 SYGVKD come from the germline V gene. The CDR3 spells CAISEQGLGQETQYF. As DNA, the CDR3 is TGTGCCATCAGTGAACAGGGGTTGGGCCAAGAGACCCAGTACTTC.

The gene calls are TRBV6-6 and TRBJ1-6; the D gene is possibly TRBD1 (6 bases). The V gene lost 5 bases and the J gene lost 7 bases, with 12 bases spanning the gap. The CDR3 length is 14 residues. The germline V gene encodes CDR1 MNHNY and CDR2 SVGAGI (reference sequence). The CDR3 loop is CASSPGGQNSPLHF. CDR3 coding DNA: TGTGCCAGCAGTCCGGGGGGGCAAAATTCACCCCTCCACTTT.

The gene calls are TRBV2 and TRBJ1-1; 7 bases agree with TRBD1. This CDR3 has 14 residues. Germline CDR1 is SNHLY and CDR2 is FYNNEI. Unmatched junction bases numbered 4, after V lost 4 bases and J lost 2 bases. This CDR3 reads CASSGRDRNTEAFF. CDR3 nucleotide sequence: TGTGCCAGCAGTGGCCGGGACAGAAACACTGAAGCTTTCTTT.

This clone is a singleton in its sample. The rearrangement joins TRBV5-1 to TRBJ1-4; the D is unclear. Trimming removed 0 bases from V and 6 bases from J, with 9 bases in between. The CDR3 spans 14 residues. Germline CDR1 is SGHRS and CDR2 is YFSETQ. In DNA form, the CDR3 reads TGCGCCAGCAGCTTGGTCGGGTTGGATGAAAAACTGTTTTTT. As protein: CASSLVGLDEKLFF.

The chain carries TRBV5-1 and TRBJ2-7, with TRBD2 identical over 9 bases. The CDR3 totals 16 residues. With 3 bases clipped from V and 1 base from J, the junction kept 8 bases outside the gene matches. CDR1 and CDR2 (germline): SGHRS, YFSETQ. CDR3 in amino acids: CASSSASGAISYEQYF. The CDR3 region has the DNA TGCGCCAGCAGCTCAGCTAGCGGGGCTATATCCTACGAGCAGTACTTC.

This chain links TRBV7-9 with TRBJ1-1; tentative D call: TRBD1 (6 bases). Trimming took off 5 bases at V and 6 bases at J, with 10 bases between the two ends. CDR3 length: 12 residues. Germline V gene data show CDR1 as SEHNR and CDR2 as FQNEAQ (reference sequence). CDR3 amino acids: CASSPWTAEAFF. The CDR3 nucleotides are TGTGCCAGCAGCCCTTGGACAGCTGAAGCTTTCTTT.

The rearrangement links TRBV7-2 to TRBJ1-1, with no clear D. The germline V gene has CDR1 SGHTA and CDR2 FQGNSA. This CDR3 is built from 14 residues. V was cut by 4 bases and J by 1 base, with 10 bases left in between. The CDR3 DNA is TGTGCCAGCAGCTCCGGACTGGCGAACACTGAAGCTTTCTTT. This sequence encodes CASSSGLANTEAFF.

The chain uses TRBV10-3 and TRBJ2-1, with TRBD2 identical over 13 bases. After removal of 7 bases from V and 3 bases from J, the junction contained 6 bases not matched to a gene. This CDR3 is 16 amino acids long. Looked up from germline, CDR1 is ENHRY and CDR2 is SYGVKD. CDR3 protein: CAITATSGGFYNEQFF. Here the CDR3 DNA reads TGTGCCATCACTGCGACTAGCGGGGGGTTCTACAATGAGCAGTTCTTC.

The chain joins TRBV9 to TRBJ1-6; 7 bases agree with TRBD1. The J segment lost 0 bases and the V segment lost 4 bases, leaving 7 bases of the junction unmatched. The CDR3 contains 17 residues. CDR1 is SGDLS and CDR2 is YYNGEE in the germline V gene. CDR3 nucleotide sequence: TGTGCCAGCAGCACGGGACAGCGCCGCTCCTATAATTCACCCCTCCACTTT. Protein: CASSTGQRRSYNSPLHF.

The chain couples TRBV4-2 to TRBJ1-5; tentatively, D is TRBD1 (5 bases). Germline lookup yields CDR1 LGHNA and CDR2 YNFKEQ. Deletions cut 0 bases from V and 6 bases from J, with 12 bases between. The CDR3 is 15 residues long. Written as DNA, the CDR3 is TGTGCCAGCAGCCAAGATCGGCAGGGTGTTCAGCCCCAGCATTTT. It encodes CASSQDRQGVQPQHF.